The clone carrying this T cell receptor (beta chain) was seen more than once but under ten times. The sample belongs to a study of blood T cell repertoires in COVID-19. Study information: T cells, B-cell-depleted T cells, or PBMCs provided the cDNA or gDNA that served as material.

TCRdb's copy holds only in-frame clones and misses some; the assay was immunoSEQ multiplex PCR. Counted here are about 260,000 clones, about four fifths occurring once; the ten biggest clones make up over 9%. V shed 5 bases, J shed 4 bases, and the junction held 7 bases outside the gene matches. Germline V gene data show CDR1 as SGHTA and CDR2 as FQGTGA. The CDR3 loop spans 15 amino acids. Sequenced input: peripheral blood. This sequence joins TRBV7-3 and TRBJ1-2; 10 nucleotides agree with TRBD1. The sequence derives from a woman aged 45-65 years who had recovered from COVID-19. CDR3 amino acids: CASSEGQGRGYGYTF. CDR3 nucleotides: TGTGCCAGCAGCGAGGGACAGGGGCGAGGCTATGGCTACACCTTC.